Each of the 3 T cell receptor beta chains below was sequenced from the same sample in a study of T cell responses to AZD1222 COVID-19 vaccine. The repertoire was sequenced with immunoSEQ multiplex PCR; TCRdb's copy has only in-frame clones and lacks some. The sample lists more than 150,000 clones; 80% to 95% were seen once. The sample here was peripheral blood, taken 28 days after the second AZD1222 dose. Receptor source: an adult who received the AZD1222 COVID-19 vaccine.

The genes are TRBV6-5 and TRBJ2-2, with D unresolved. Germline-derived CDR1 and CDR2 are MNHEY and SVGAGI. V lost 6 bases and J lost 9, with 14 bases in between. This CDR3 is 13 amino acids long. For the CDR3, the DNA is TGTGCCAGCAGATTGAGCGTAGACCGGGAGCTGTTTTTT. Translated, it gives CASRLSVDRELFF.

The chain couples TRBV5-1 to TRBJ1-2; no clear D gene. Germline CDR1 is SGHRS and CDR2 is YFSETQ. V lost 0 bases, J lost 8 bases, and 8 bases lay in between. The CDR3 is 12 amino acids. CDR3 bases: TGCGCCAGCAGCTTGGAAGGGAAAGGCTACACCTTC. Its protein is CASSLEGKGYTF.

The chain employs TRBV9 and TRBJ2-2; D uncertain. The germline V and J ends were trimmed by 4 bases and 0 bases, with 13 bases remaining between them. Germline CDR1 reads SGDLS; CDR2 reads YYNGEE. CDR3 length equals 16 residues. The CDR3 DNA reads TGTGCCAGCAGCCTAGGGTCAGACCCGAACACCGGGGAGCTGTTTTTT. Translated, it gives CASSLGSDPNTGELFF.